These 24 T cell receptor beta chains were sequenced from one sample in a study of T-cell memory formation after mild COVID-19. TCRdb analysed the 5' RACE reads with MiXCR anew, one entry per CDR3 protein. The sample contains under 450,000 distinct CDR3 sequences, less than 25% of which appear only once. The sample comprised PBMCs or a T cell subset sorted from them (not recorded which). The receptors originated from an adult woman who had mild COVID-19 (a few samples of this study predate the infection). Cell type and time point are not known.

This chain uses TRBV2 with TRBJ2-1; maybe TRBD2 (5 bases). Deletions cut 5 bases from V and 8 bases from J, with 16 bases between. This CDR3 has 14 amino acids. Germline values: CDR1 SNHLY, CDR2 FYNNEI. CDR3 bases: TGTGCCAGCAGTTCTTGGACTCCTCAGGATGAGCAGTTCTTC. This codes for CASSSWTPQDEQFF. The complete variable domain, with remaining parts taken from reference TRBV2 and TRBJ2-1, reads EPEVTQTPSHQVTQMGQEVILRCVPISNHLYFYWYRQILGQKVEFLVSFYNNEISEKSEIFDDQFSVERPDGSNFTLKIRSTKLEDSAMYFCASSSWTPQDEQFFGPGTRLTVL.

The genes are TRBV13 and TRBJ2-7; D possibly corresponds to TRBD1 (6 bases). Germline assignment: CDR1 PRHDT and CDR2 FYEKMQ (reference sequence). V lost 5 bases, J lost 2 bases, and 16 bases lay in between. The length of the CDR3 is 15 residues. The chain's CDR3 is CASSQSDSSTYEQYF. CDR3 nucleotides: TGTGCCAGCAGCCAATCGGACAGCTCAACCTACGAGCAGTACTTC.

Only a few counts were recorded for this clonotype. V gene TRBV2 combines with J gene TRBJ1-1; 7 bases align to TRBD1. CDR1 and CDR2 from the germline V gene are SNHLY and FYNNEI. The junction had 1 base not matched to a gene; V was cut back by 1 base and J by 2 bases. The CDR3 sequence is 14 residues long. CDR3 bases: TGTGCCAGCAGTGAAGGGACAGGAAACACTGAAGCTTTCTTT. It encodes CASSEGTGNTEAFF.

This clonotype turned up a few times. The rearrangement links TRBV5-1 to TRBJ2-3; 7 bases are a match to TRBD2. Germline lookup yields CDR1 SGHRS and CDR2 YFSETQ. This CDR3 comprises 14 residues. Germline trimming cut 6 bases from V and 6 bases from J; bases unmatched to any gene: 10. The CDR3 DNA reads as TGCGCCAGCACCTCTAGGAGGGAGGGGGATACGCAGTATTTT. As protein: CASTSRREGDTQYF.

The V and J genes are TRBV30 and TRBJ1-2; TRBD1 might be the D (6 bases). The germline V gene has CDR1 GTSNPN and CDR2 SVGIG (reference sequence). The CDR3 contains 13 residues. V was cut by 4 bases and J by 7 bases, with 16 bases left in between. The CDR3: CAWNAGGVFGYTF. CDR3 in DNA: TGTGCCTGGAATGCGGGGGGCGTATTTGGCTACACCTTC.

Concerning this clonotype itself: A read error may be the cause here, since a much bigger clone is one base away. The CDR3 spells CASSDMGLHEQYF. CDR3 DNA: TGTGCCAGCAGTGACATGGGGCTTCACGAGCAGTACTTC. The rearrangement joins TRBV6-1 to TRBJ2-7, with a possible D match to TRBD1 (5 bases). CDR1 is MNHNS, CDR2 SASEGT, per germline. The CDR3 runs to 13 residues. V lost 3 bases, J lost 5 bases, and 11 bases lay in between.

This chain joins TRBV20-1 and TRBJ2-3; 8 bases match TRBD2. This CDR3 is built from 15 residues. Germline V CDR1 and CDR2: DFQATT, SNEGSKA (reference sequence). The trim removed 6 bases at V and 2 bases at J, leaving 10 bases unmatched. CDR3 loop: CSAFGRSGITDTQYF. CDR3 in DNA: TGCAGTGCCTTCGGTCGTAGCGGGATCACAGATACGCAGTATTTT.

This clonotype was picked up a small number of times. This chain joins TRBV7-9 and TRBJ1-1; no clear D. Trimming took off 2 bases at V and 8 bases at J, with 9 bases between the two ends. The V gene's germline CDR1 is SEHNR and CDR2 FQNEAQ (reference sequence). The CDR3 is 12 amino acids. The CDR3 bases are TGTGCCAGCAGCTTAACTCCCCCCGAAGCTTTCTTT. Translation gives CASSLTPPEAFF.

The rearrangement uses TRBV18 and TRBJ2-3; TRBD1 is a possible D gene (5 bases). Per the germline V gene, CDR1 is KGHSH and CDR2 is LQKENI. The CDR3 covers 15 residues. Trimming pared 2 bases from V and 0 bases from J, leaving 9 bases between. This chain's CDR3 is CASSPLDTSTDTQYF. The CDR3 DNA reads TGTGCCAGCTCACCATTGGACACTAGCACAGATACGCAGTATTTT.

This clonotype was counted between two and nine times. This chain connects TRBV29-1 to TRBJ1-2; 10 bases are shared with TRBD1. From germline, CDR1 is SQVTM and CDR2 ANQGSEA. The CDR3 has 16 residues. The V and J ends lost 4 bases and 4 bases, in that order; junction bases with no gene match: 12. The CDR3 DNA is TGCAGCGTTGGGAAGACAGGGGGCCCCCCGGGCTATGGCTACACCTTC. This gives the protein CSVGKTGGPPGYGYTF.

This clonotype was detected a few times. The chain joins TRBV29-1 to TRBJ1-2; 7 bases agree with TRBD1. Germline CDR1 SQVTM, CDR2 ANQGSEA. The CDR3 consists of 14 residues. The J segment lost 0 bases and the V segment lost 5 bases, leaving 6 bases of the junction unmatched. CDR3 DNA sequence: TGCAGCGTTCCTGACAGGGCCTCTAACTATGGCTACACCTTC. It translates to CSVPDRASNYGYTF.

This chain joins TRBV12-3 or TRBV12-4 and TRBJ2-5, with D uncertain. The V end lost 8 bases, the J end lost 4 bases, and 8 bases lay between the germline ends. The CDR3 sequence is 11 residues long. The CDR3 here is CASGVGETQYF. For the CDR3, the DNA is TGTGCCAGCGGAGTGGGAGAGACCCAGTACTTC.

The DNA for the CDR3 is TGCGCCAGCAGCACCTGGGACAGACTGAACACTGAAGCTTTCTTT. Protein: CASSTWDRLNTEAFF. The chain employs TRBV5-1 and TRBJ1-1; 7 bases agree with TRBD1. The CDR3 covers 15 residues. Germline trimming cut 4 bases from V and 0 bases from J; bases unmatched to any gene: 6. Germline loops: CDR1 SGHRS, CDR2 YFSETQ.

This chain links TRBV30 with TRBJ2-3; D is undetermined. The V end was cut by 2 bases, the J end by 0 bases, with 6 bases between. The CDR3 is 13 amino acids. Germline V gene sequence: CDR1 GTSNPN, CDR2 SVGIG (reference sequence). The CDR3 protein is CAWSIASTDTQYF. Here the CDR3 DNA reads TGTGCCTGGAGTATCGCGAGCACAGATACGCAGTATTTT. The whole variable domain, filled in from reference TRBV30 and TRBJ2-3, reads SQTIHQWPATLVQPVGSPLSLECTVEGTSNPNLYWYRQAAGRGLQLLFYSVGIGQISSEVPQNLSASRPQDRQFILSSKKLLLSDSGFYLCAWSIASTDTQYFGPGTRLTVL.

The chain links TRBV5-1 to TRBJ2-5; TRBD1 matches at 8 bases. V dropped 4 bases and J dropped 4; count of bases not matched to a gene: 12. The CDR3 has 16 residues. Per the germline V gene, CDR1 is SGHRS and CDR2 is YFSETQ. The CDR3 sequence: CASSPGQGLRGETQYF. The CDR3 bases are TGCGCCAGCAGCCCCGGACAGGGTCTTAGGGGAGAGACCCAGTACTTC.

This clonotype was detected a few times. The V call is TRBV12-3 or TRBV12-4, the J call TRBJ2-7, with D perhaps matching TRBD1 (5 bases). This CDR3 region has 14 residues. Deletions cut 3 bases from V and 3 bases from J, with 12 bases between. CDR3 DNA sequence: TGTGCCAGCAGTTTGGAGCCAGGGTACTACGAGCAGTACTTC. It codes for CASSLEPGYYEQYF.

V usage is TRBV5-1 and J usage is TRBJ2-3; 7 bases line up with TRBD1. Germline assignment: CDR1 SGHRS and CDR2 YFSETQ. With V trimmed by 0 bases and J by 3 bases, 4 bases remained unmatched. This CDR3 region has 15 residues. CDR3 residues: CASSLVGGETDTQYF. Written as DNA, the CDR3 is TGCGCCAGCAGCTTGGTAGGGGGCGAAACAGATACGCAGTATTTT.

This clonotype was detected only a few times. The chain uses TRBV5-1 and TRBJ2-7; D is unresolved. The V end was cut by 0 bases, the J end by 0 bases, with 7 bases between. The CDR3 runs to 14 residues. CDR1 is SGHRS, CDR2 YFSETQ, per germline. This CDR3 reads CASSLEGFSYEQYF. CDR3 nucleotide sequence: TGCGCCAGCAGCTTGGAGGGTTTCTCCTACGAGCAGTACTTC.

The chain has TRBV24-1 and TRBJ2-1; D is ambiguous. CDR3 length equals 14 residues. Per the germline V gene, CDR1 is KGHDR and CDR2 is SFDVKD. Deletions cut 1 base from V and 0 bases from J, with 3 bases between. The CDR3 region has the DNA TGTGCCACCAGTGATTTAGGCTCCTACAATGAGCAGTTCTTC. Its protein product is CATSDLGSYNEQFF.

This clonotype was seen ten or more times. The rearrangement uses TRBV29-1 and TRBJ2-7; possible D gene TRBD1, 5 bases. The length of the CDR3 is 11 residues. Trimming shortened V by 5 bases and J by 6 bases, and 11 bases separated the two germline ends. The germline V gene encodes CDR1 SQVTM and CDR2 ANQGSEA. CDR3 protein: CSVTLGAEQYF. The CDR3 nucleotides read TGCAGCGTTACTCTAGGGGCCGAGCAGTACTTC.

The chain joins TRBV4-2 to TRBJ2-2, with TRBD1 matching 7 bases. V shed 4 bases, J shed 2 bases, and the junction held 7 bases outside the gene matches. CDR1 and CDR2 from the germline V gene are LGHNA and YNFKEQ. The CDR3 loop spans 16 amino acids. The CDR3 DNA reads TGTGCCAGCAGCCGTGGGGGACAGACCAACACCGGGGAGCTGTTTTTT. Its translation: CASSRGGQTNTGELFF.

This clonotype was observed a few times. The chain combines TRBV10-3 with TRBJ2-7; 13 nucleotides match TRBD2. The CDR3 runs 15 residues. Losses at the gene ends were 5 bases for V and 4 bases for J; bases not matched to a gene: 5. The V gene's germline CDR1 is ENHRY and CDR2 SYGVKD. In DNA form, the CDR3 reads TGTGCCATCAGTAAGGGACTAGCGGGAAAATACGAGCAGTACTTC. This encodes CAISKGLAGKYEQYF.

This clonotype was counted between two and nine times. CDR3 coding DNA: TGTGCCAGCAGCGTAGGAGCTGGGGGCAATCAGCCCCAGCATTTT. Translating gives CASSVGAGGNQPQHF. The chain carries TRBV9 and TRBJ1-5; no reliable D call. CDR1 SGDLS and CDR2 YYNGEE come from the germline V gene. V gave up 0 bases and J gave up 2 bases, with 9 bases separating them. The CDR3 has 15 amino acids.

This clonotype was counted a few times. This chain joins TRBV12-3 or TRBV12-4 and TRBJ2-7; 7 bases agree with TRBD1. With V trimmed by 6 bases and J by 0 bases, 14 bases remained unmatched. The CDR3 spans 17 residues. The CDR3 coding sequence is TGTGCCAGCAGCCCTGGATCCGGGACAGAGAGCTCCTACGAGCAGTACTTC. This gives the protein CASSPGSGTESSYEQYF.